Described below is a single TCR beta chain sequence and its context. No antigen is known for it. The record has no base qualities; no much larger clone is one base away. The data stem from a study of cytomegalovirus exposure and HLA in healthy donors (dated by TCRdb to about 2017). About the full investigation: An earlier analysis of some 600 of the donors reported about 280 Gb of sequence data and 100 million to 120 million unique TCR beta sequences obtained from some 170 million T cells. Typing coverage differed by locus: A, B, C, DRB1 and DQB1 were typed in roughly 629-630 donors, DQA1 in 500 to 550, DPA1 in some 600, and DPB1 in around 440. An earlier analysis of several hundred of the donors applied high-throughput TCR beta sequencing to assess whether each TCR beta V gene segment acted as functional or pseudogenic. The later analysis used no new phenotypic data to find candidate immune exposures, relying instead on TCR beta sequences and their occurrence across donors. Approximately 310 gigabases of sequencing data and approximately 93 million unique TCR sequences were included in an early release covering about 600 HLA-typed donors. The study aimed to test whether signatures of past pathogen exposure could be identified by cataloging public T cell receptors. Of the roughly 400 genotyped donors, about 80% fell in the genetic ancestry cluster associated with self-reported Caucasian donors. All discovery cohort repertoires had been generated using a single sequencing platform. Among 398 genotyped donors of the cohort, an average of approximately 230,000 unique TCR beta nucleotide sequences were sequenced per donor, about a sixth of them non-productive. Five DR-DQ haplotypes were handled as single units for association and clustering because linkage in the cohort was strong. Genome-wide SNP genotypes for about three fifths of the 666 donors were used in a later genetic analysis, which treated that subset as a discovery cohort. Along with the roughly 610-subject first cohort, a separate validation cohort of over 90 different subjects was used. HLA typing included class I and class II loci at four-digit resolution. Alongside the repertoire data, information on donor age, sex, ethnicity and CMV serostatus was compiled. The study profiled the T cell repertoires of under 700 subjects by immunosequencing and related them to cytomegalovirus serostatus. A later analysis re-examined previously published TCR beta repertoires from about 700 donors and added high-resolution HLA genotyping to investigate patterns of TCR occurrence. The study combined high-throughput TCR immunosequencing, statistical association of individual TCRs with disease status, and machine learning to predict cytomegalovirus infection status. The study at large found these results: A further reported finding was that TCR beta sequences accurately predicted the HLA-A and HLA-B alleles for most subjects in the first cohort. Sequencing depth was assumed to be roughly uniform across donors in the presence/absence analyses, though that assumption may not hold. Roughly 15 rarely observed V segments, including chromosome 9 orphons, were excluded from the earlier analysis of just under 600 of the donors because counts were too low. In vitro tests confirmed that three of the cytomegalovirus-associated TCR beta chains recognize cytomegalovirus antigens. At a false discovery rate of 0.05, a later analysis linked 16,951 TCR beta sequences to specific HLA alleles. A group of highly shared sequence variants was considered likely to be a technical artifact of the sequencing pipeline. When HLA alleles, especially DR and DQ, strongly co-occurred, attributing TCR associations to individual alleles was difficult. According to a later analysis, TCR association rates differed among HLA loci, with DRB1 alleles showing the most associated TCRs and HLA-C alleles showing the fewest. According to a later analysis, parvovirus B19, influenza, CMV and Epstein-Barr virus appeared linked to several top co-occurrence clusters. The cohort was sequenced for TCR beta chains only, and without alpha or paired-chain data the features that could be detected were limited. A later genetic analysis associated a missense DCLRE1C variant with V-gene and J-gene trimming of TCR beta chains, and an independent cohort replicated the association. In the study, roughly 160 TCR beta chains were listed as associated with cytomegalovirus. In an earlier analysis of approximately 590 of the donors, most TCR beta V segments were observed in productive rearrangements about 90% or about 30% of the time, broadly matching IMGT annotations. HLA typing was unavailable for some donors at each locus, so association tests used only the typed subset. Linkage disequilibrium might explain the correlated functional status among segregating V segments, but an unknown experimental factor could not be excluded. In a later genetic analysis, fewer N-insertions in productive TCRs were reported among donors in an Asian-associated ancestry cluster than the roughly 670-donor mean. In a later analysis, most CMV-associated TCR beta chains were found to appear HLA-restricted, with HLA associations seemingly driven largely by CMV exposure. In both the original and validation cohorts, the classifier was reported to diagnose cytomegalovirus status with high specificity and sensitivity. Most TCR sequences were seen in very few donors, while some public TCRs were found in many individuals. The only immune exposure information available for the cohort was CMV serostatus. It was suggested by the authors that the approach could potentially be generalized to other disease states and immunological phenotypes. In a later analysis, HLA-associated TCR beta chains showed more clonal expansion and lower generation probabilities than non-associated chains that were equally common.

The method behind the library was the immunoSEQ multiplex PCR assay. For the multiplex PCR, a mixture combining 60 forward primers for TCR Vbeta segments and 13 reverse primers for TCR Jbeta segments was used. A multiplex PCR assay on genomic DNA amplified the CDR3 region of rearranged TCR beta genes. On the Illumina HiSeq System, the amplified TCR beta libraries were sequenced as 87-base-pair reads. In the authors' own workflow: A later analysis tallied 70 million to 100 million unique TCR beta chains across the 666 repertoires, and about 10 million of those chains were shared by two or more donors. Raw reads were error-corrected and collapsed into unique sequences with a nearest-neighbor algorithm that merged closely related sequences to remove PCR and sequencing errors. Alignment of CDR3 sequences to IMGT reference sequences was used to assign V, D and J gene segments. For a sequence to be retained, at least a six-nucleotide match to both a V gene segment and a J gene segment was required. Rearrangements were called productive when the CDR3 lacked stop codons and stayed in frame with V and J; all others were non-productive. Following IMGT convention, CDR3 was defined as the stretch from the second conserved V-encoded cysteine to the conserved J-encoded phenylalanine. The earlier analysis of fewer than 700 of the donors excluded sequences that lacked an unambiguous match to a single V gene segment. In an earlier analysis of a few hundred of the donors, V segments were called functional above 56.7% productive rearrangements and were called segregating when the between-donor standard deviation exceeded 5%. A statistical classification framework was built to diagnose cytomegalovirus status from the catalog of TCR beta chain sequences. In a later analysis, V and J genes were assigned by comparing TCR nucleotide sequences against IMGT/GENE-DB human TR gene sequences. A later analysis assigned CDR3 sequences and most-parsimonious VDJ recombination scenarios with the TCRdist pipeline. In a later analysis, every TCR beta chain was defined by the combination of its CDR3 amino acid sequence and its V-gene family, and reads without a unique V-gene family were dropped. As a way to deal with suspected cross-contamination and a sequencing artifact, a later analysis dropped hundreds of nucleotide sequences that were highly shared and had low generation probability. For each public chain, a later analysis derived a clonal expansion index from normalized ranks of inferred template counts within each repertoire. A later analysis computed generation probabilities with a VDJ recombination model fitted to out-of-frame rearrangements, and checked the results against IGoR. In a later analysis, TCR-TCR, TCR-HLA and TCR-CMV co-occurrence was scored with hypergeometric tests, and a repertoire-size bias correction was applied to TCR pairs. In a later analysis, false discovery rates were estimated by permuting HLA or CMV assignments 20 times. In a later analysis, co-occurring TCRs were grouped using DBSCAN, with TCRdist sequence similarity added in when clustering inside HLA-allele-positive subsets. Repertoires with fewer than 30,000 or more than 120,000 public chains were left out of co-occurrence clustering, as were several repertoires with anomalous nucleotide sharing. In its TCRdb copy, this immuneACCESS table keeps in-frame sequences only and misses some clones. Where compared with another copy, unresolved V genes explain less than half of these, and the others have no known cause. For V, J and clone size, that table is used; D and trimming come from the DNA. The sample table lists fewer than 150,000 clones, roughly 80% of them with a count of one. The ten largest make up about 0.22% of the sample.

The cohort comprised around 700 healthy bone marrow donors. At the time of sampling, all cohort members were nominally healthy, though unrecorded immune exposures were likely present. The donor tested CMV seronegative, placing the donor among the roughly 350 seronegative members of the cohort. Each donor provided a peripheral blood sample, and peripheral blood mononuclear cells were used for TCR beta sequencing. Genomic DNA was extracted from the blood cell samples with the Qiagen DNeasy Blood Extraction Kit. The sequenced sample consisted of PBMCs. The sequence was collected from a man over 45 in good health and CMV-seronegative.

The base sequence is TGTGCCAGCAGCCCTGGAGCGGCGAGTGAAGCTTTCTTT. The encoded protein is CASSPGAASEAFF. The chain links TRBV5-6 with TRBJ1-1; confidence is insufficient to name the D gene. Measured from the cysteine to the phenylalanine, the CDR3 is 13 residues long. Of the read, only the CDR3 DNA is kept; its 39 bases are in frame from base 1. According to the germline V gene, CDR1 reads SGHDT and CDR2 reads YYEEEE. Trimming at the junction amounts to 4 bases on V and 7 bases on J, and the germline ends lie 14 bases apart. Reference TRBV5-6 and TRBJ1-1 proteins supply the regions before and after the CDR3; the full variable domain is: DAGVTQSPTHLIKTRGQQVTLRCSPKSGHDTVSWYQQALGQGPQFIFQYYEEEERQRGNFPDRFSGHQFPNYSSELNVNALLLGDSALYLCASSPGAASEAFFGQGTRLTVV.